This paragraph covers one T cell receptor (beta chain) sequence. Germline CDR1 SGHRS, CDR2 YFSETQ. The CDR3 spans 14 residues. V dropped 2 bases and J dropped 3 bases, with 11 bases sitting between them. The record originates from a study of blood T cell repertoires in COVID-19. Study summary: The samples span acute and convalescent COVID-19 from the United States, Italy and Spain. From T cells, B-cell-depleted T cells, or PBMCs came the material, which was cDNA or gDNA.

Original processing notes: Amplification from reference gene primers served as the basis for estimated nucleated cell counts. The assay was immunoSEQ multiplex PCR, and TCRdb's table has in-frame clones only and misses some. The V and J calls and clone size were taken over from that table, and D and trimming were inferred from the DNA. The profile covers 300,000 or so clones, with about nine tenths appearing a single time and about 2.4% taken by the ten largest. Cohort allocation depended upon clinical history that participants reported. Specimen: PBMCs or T cells enriched from blood (not recorded which). This sequence was found in a man aged 55 to 70 who had recovered from COVID-19. The rearrangement links TRBV5-1 to TRBJ1-2; D may be TRBD1 (6 bases). The CDR3 coding sequence is TGCGCCAGCAGCTTCGGGGGGGCGGACTATGGCTACACCTTC. Amino acid sequence: CASSFGGADYGYTF.